The 8 T cell receptor beta chains below were found in one sample sequenced in a study of shared clonotypes between healthy human individuals (dated by TCRdb to the early 2020s). Libraries were prepared through the immunoSEQ multiplex PCR assay. Entries here come from immuneACCESS through TCRdb and include only in-frame sequences with V and J called. Some clones fail to appear in such tables; in the studies checked, an unresolved V gene covers under half of the shortfall, and the cause of the remainder is unknown. The sample data list about 110,000 clones, and around 66% of these were observed just once. The top ten clonotypes cover approximately 25% of the sample. The sample comprised memory CD8+ T cells sorted from blood. The sample's cell subset or site label, in plain terms: CD45RO+ cells pooled with CCR7-negative TemRA cells. These receptors all come from a woman in her thirties in good health.

The rearrangement joins TRBV6-5 to TRBJ2-7; D remains ambiguous. The germline V gene has CDR1 MNHEY and CDR2 SVGAGI. Trimming shortened V by 8 bases and J by 2 bases, and 13 bases separated the two germline ends. The CDR3 is made up of 13 amino acids. The CDR3: CASRFAPTYEQYF. In DNA, the CDR3 is TGTGCCAGCCGATTTGCCCCAACCTACGAGCAGTACTTC.

This clone appeared a single time. The chain carries TRBV5-8 and TRBJ1-5; weak D call: TRBD1 (5 bases). V lost 0 bases and J lost 9, with 10 bases in between. The CDR3 length is 13 residues. Germline V gene sequence: CDR1 SGHTS, CDR2 YDEGEE. Here the CDR3 reads CASSLAREGPQHF. CDR3 nucleotides: TGTGCCAGCAGCTTGGCCAGGGAGGGGCCCCAGCATTTT.

The sample holds one count of this clone. V gene TRBV4-1 combines with J gene TRBJ2-1; 8 bases line up with TRBD2. Losses at the gene ends were 3 bases for V and 4 bases for J; bases not matched to a gene: 11. The germline V gene encodes CDR1 MGHRA and CDR2 YSYEKL. CDR3 length equals 17 residues. CDR3 coding DNA: TGCGCCAGCAGCCAGCCTATAATAGCGGGGAAATACAATGAGCAGTTCTTC. Its protein is CASSQPIIAGKYNEQFF.

This clone has just one count. The chain couples TRBV9 to TRBJ1-1; D is ambiguous. Germline loops: CDR1 SGDLS, CDR2 YYNGEE. Trimming removed 3 bases at V and 0 bases at J, with 18 bases between. The CDR3 is 17 amino acids. The CDR3 coding sequence is TGTGCCAGCAGCGGGTTCGGAGACGGGGTAATGAACACTGAAGCTTTCTTT. Its translation is CASSGFGDGVMNTEAFF. The full variable domain, completed using reference TRBV9 and TRBJ1-1, is DSGVTQTPKHLITATGQRVTLRCSPRSGDLSVYWYQQSLDQGLQFLIQYYNGEERAKGNILERFSAQQFPDLHSELNLSSLELGDSALYFCASSGFGDGVMNTEAFFGQGTRLTVV.

The gene calls are TRBV25-1 and TRBJ2-1; D may match TRBD1 or TRBD2 (5 bases each). Per germline, CDR1 MGHDK and CDR2 SYGVNS. The CDR3 runs 14 residues. Trimming left V 4 bases short and J 8 bases short, with 15 bases between. CDR3 coding DNA: TGTGCCAGCAGTGGGGGCAGGGAGTTCGATGAGCAGTTCTTC. Its translation is CASSGGREFDEQFF.

This clone was seen repeatedly, ten times or more. The chain combines TRBV25-1 with TRBJ2-7; D not resolved. The germline V gene has CDR1 MGHDK and CDR2 SYGVNS. V gave up 3 bases and J gave up 3 bases, with 9 bases separating them. This CDR3 has 13 residues. DNA of the CDR3: TGTGCCAGCAGTGATGAGAGACTCTACGAGCAGTACTTC. Translation: CASSDERLYEQYF.

This clone came up a few times. The chain uses TRBV7-9 and TRBJ1-2, with D unresolved. V was pared by 2 bases and J by 1 base, with 20 bases between. Germline assignment: CDR1 SEHNR and CDR2 FQNEAQ (reference sequence). This CDR3 has 18 amino acids. CDR3 nucleotide sequence: TGTGCCAGCAGCTTAATAGGAGCCGGGATCCCTCTTAACTATGGCTACACCTTC. Its translation is CASSLIGAGIPLNYGYTF.

This clone was picked up a small number of times. J is TRBJ2-2 and V is TRBV19; D gene ambiguous. Germline assignment: CDR1 LNHDA and CDR2 SQIVND (reference sequence). V was trimmed by 0 bases and J by 4 bases, leaving 6 bases between them. The CDR3 spans 14 residues. CDR3 protein: CASSIDPFTGELFF. The CDR3 DNA is TGTGCCAGTAGTATAGATCCTTTCACCGGGGAGCTGTTTTTT.